The sequence of this T cell receptor beta chain was determined in a study of a mutant IDH1 vaccine in newly diagnosed glioma (dated by TCRdb to about 2021). General notes on the study: Vaccination started 4-6 weeks after radiotherapy alone, or was given together with temozolomide cycles in the groups whose treatment included chemotherapy. Of the roughly 30 treated patients, approximately 62% were male and roughly 38% were female, and a mean age of 40.4 years was recorded. Longitudinal TCRB deep sequencing was performed for 20 to 30 treated patients wherever samples were available for exploratory analyses. Peripheral blood was collected at six visits: V03 (baseline), V05, V07, V10, V12 and V13. Prior to enrollment, patients had been given standard therapy consisting of radiotherapy alone, temozolomide alone, or radiochemotherapy with temozolomide, with the combination given to most patients. Visit V12 was the week-35 safety follow-up and visit V13 was the week-47 end of study.

Overall results and qualifications from the work: Pseudoprogression appeared unrelated to alterations in the top peripheral T cell clonotypes detected by TCRB sequencing. Across multiple MHC alleles, vaccine-induced immune responses were seen in 93.3% of patients. PBMC samples for TCRB deep sequencing were selected based on availability. The authors noted that analyses of patient blood samples could not be reproduced because of sample limitations.

The library relied on the immunoSEQ multiplex PCR assay. Rearranged TCR beta chain sequences were amplified using the hsTCRB Kit according to the manufacturer's protocol. Sequencing of TCRB libraries was carried out on an Illumina MiSeq. As for how the authors treated the data: The proprietary platform of the kit vendor was used for demultiplexing, trimming and gene mapping. TCRdb re-hosts the immuneACCESS table, in-frame sequences only. Its copies lack some clones; in the studies checked, an unresolved V gene accounts for under half of them, and the cause for the rest is not known. V, J and clone size were drawn from that table, and D and trimming were deduced from the DNA. This sample has approximately 43,000 clones in its table, and 85% to 90% of those were observed once. Roughly 1.5% of the sample rests with the top ten. The time point label for this specimen denotes: week 35, safety follow-up. Each vaccine dose, consisting of 300 ug of a 20-mer mutant IDH1 peptide in Montanide, was administered subcutaneously with topical imiquimod. Eight vaccinations were administered to patients in weeks 1, 3, 5, 7, 11, 15, 19 and 23, corresponding to visits V03 through V10. All donors had newly diagnosed IDH1-mutant astrocytomas of WHO grade 3 or 4 that showed loss of nuclear ATRX. The samples were drawn from NOA16, a multicentre, single-arm, open-label phase I trial in Germany that tested a mutant IDH1 peptide vaccine in humans for the first time. Genomic DNA for TCRB sequencing was extracted from EDTA blood using the DNeasy Blood and Tissue Kit.

Taken from the germline V gene, the CDR1 and CDR2 loops are KGHSH and LQKENI. The cysteine opens and the phenylalanine closes a CDR3 of 13 amino acids. Only the CDR3 part of the read is kept: 39 bases, read in frame from the first base. V is pruned by 3 bases and J by 8 bases, leaving 2 bases of the junction without a gene match. Notes on this clone: Its recognized antigen is unknown. The sample holds no much larger clone one base away, and base qualities are not on file.

Here the sequenced sample was PBMCs, taken from a glioma patient whose treatment included an IDH1 peptide vaccine. The clonotype originates from a man in his forties with glioma. This chain joins TRBV18 to TRBJ1-5; 9 of the junction bases match TRBD1. The CDR3 region has the sequence CASSPGTGKPQHF. At the DNA level, the sequence is TGTGCCAGCTCACCGGGGACAGGGAAGCCCCAGCATTTT.